This is a list of T cell receptor beta chains from one sample in a study of T cell repertoires in cytomegalovirus infection. The antigens of these receptors remain unknown. MiXCR, run by TCRdb on the reads, gives a single entry per CDR3 protein. The table shows roughly 130,000 distinct CDR3 sequences, with 20% to 30% occurring only once. The sample taken for sequencing was PBMCs, sequenced either directly or after in vitro stimulation (not recorded which). The receptors here all came from a human donor in good health (CMV status not recorded). Some clones in this sample may be carry-over from other donors' samples. The CDR3 runs from the conserved cysteine through the conserved F or W. The D gene is left open where the match is weak. Where a row states a size, it is once, few, many or the class of an expanded clone; other rows omit it.

many	TRBV7-2	.	TRBJ2-3	TGTGCCAGCAGCTTAGCGCGACGAACAGATACGCAGTATTTT	CASSLARRTDTQYF
few	TRBV6-1	.	TRBJ1-5	TGTGCCAGCAGTGAAGTGATTGGTCAGCCCCAGCATTTT	CASSEVIGQPQHF
few	TRBV20-1	.	TRBJ1-5	TGCAGTGCTAGAGTGACAGGCAGCAATCAGCCCCAGCATTTT	CSARVTGSNQPQHF
few	TRBV5-4	TRBD2	TRBJ2-3	TGTGCCAGCAGCTTGATGTTTTCTAGCGGGAGATGGGCAGATACGCAGTATTTT	CASSLMFSSGRWADTQYF
few	TRBV11-3	TRBD2	TRBJ2-2	TGTGCCAGCAGCGGTGGACTAGCGGGAGGGCGGACCGGGGAGCTGTTTTTT	CASSGGLAGGRTGELFF
many	TRBV7-2	.	TRBJ1-2	TGTGCCAGCAGCTTAGCCCCGGAGAGGGGAGGCGGCTACACCTTC	CASSLAPERGGGYTF
few	TRBV27	.	TRBJ1-2	TGTGCCAGCAGTTACAGGGCAAGGGACTATGGCTACACCTTC	CASSYRARDYGYTF
many	TRBV28	TRBD2	TRBJ2-7	TGTGCCAGCAGTTTGGAGCTAGCGGGAGGTAGCCACGAGCAGTACTTC	CASSLELAGGSHEQYF
few	TRBV28	.	TRBJ1-2	TGTGCCAGCAGTTTCCCACCGGGCCATGGCTACACCTTC	CASSFPPGHGYTF
.	TRBV12-3/TRBV12-4	.	TRBJ2-1	TGTGCCAGCACCCTATCCCCTAATGAGCAGTTCTTC	CASTLSPNEQFF
.	TRBV6-2/TRBV6-3	.	TRBJ1-1	TGTGCCACCGTTCCTTCCGGACAGATTAACACTGAAGCTTTCTTT	CATVPSGQINTEAFF